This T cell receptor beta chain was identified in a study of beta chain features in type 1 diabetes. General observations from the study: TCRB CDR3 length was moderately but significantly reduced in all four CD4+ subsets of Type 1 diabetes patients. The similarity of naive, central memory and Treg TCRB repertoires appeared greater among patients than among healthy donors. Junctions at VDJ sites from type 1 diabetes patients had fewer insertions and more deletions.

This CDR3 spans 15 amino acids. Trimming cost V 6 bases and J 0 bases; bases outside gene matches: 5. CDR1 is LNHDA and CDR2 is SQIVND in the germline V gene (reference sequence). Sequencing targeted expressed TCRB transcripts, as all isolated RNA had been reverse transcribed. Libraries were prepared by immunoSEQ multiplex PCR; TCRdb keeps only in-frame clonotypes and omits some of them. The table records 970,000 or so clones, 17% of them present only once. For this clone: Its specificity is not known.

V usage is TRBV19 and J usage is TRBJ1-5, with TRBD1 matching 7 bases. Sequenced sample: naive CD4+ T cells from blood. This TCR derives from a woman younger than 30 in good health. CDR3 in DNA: TGTGCCAGTAGAAGACAGGGAAATAGCAATCAGCCCCAGCATTTT. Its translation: CASRRQGNSNQPQHF.